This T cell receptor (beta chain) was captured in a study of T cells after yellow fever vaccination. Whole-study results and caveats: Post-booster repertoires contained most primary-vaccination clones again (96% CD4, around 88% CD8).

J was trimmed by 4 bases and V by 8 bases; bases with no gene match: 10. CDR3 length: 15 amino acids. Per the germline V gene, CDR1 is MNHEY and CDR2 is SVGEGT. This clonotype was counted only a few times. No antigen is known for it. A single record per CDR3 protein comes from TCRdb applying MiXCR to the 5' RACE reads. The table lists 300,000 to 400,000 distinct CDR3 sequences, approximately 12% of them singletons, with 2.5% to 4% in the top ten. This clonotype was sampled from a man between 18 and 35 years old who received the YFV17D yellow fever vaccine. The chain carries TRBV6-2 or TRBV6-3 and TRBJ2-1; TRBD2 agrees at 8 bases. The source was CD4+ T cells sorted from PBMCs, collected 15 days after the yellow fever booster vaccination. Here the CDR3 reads CASSTGGGRYNEQFF. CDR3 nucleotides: TGTGCCAGCTCCACTGGCGGGGGGCGGTACAATGAGCAGTTCTTC.